A selection of T cell receptor beta chains follows, all from one sample in a study of blood T cell repertoires in COVID-19. The repertoire was sequenced with immunoSEQ multiplex PCR; TCRdb's copy has only in-frame clones and lacks some. This repertoire shows more than 200,000 clones, about 89% found once; its top ten account for roughly 3.7%. Sequenced: PBMCs or T cells enriched from blood (not recorded which). These receptors came from a woman aged 30 to 39 who had recovered from COVID-19. Each CDR3 is given with its conserved first and last residue. Fields, in order: V gene, J gene, D gene, CDR3 protein, CDR3 DNA. D genes are given only for firm matches.

v_call: TRBV7-9
j_call: TRBJ1-4
d_call: .
cdr3_aa: CASRPDSGPEKLFF
cdr3_nt: TGTGCCAGCAGACCGGACAGTGGCCCTGAAAAACTGTTTTTT

v_call: TRBV28
j_call: TRBJ2-1
d_call: .
cdr3_aa: CASTYTTGEQFF
cdr3_nt: TGTGCCAGCACCTATACTACGGGTGAGCAGTTCTTC

v_call: TRBV3-1/TRBV3-2
j_call: TRBJ1-2
d_call: TRBD1
cdr3_aa: CASSQGVAGGAGYTF
cdr3_nt: TGTGCCAGCAGCCAAGGAGTCGCAGGGGGCGCAGGCTACACCTTC

v_call: TRBV28
j_call: TRBJ1-1
d_call: TRBD1
cdr3_aa: CASSPDRESTEAFF
cdr3_nt: TGTGCCAGCAGCCCGGACAGGGAATCCACTGAAGCTTTCTTT

v_call: TRBV5-6
j_call: TRBJ1-1
d_call: .
cdr3_aa: CASRSGGPGTEAFF
cdr3_nt: TGTGCCAGCCGTAGCGGGGGCCCCGGCACTGAAGCTTTCTTT

v_call: TRBV7-9
j_call: TRBJ1-3
d_call: .
cdr3_aa: CASSLKGGNSGNTIYF
cdr3_nt: TGTGCCAGCAGCTTGAAAGGGGGTAACTCTGGAAACACCATATATTTT

v_call: TRBV7-2
j_call: TRBJ2-7
d_call: .
cdr3_aa: CASCDGHQYEQYF
cdr3_nt: TGTGCCAGCTGTGATGGACATCAATACGAGCAGTACTTC

v_call: TRBV19
j_call: TRBJ1-3
d_call: .
cdr3_aa: CASGSISRSSGNTIYF
cdr3_nt: TGTGCCAGTGGGAGTATATCAAGGAGCTCTGGAAACACCATATATTTT

v_call: TRBV28
j_call: TRBJ1-2
d_call: TRBD1
cdr3_aa: CASSRTGLGYTF
cdr3_nt: TGTGCCAGCAGTAGGACAGGGCTCGGCTACACCTTC

v_call: TRBV7-9
j_call: TRBJ1-2
d_call: .
cdr3_aa: CASSSRDTYGYTF
cdr3_nt: TGTGCCAGCAGCTCAAGGGACACCTATGGCTACACCTTC

v_call: TRBV2
j_call: TRBJ1-4
d_call: .
cdr3_aa: CASKGPTGEKLFF
cdr3_nt: TGTGCCAGCAAAGGACCCACGGGGGAAAAACTGTTTTTT